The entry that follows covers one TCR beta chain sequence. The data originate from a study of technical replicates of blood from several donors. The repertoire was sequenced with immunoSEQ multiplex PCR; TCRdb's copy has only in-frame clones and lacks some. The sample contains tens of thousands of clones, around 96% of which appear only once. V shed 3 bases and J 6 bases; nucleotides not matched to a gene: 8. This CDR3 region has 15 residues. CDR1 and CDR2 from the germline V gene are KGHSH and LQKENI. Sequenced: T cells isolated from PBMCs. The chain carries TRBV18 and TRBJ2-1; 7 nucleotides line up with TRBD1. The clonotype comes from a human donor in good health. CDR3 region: CASSPSGQYPNEQFF. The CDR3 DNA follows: TGTGCCAGCTCACCGTCGGGACAGTACCCCAATGAGCAGTTCTTC.